The 7 T cell receptor beta chains listed next were all sequenced from one sample in a study of tissue T cells after allogeneic stem cell transplantation. Stated time point: mouse harvest day 14 after allogeneic transplant. Mouse grafts combined 10^7 T-cell-depleted bone marrow cells with 10^6 splenic CD5+ T cells. Produced via immunoSEQ multiplex PCR; TCRdb's table is partial and in-frame only. The sample contains fewer than 3,500 clones, roughly 44% of which appear only once. Input material: gut tissue. These receptors originate from a female BALB/c mouse given C57BL/6 T cells with graft-versus-host disease after an allogeneic hematopoietic cell transplant.

This clone is termed medium-sized. Mouse germline and gene names are used. The missing CDR3 end, 1 residue past where the read stops, is filled in from the germline J gene. The chain couples TRBV24 to TRBJ2-7; no clear D gene. Trimming took 4 bases from V and 3 from J, leaving 16 bases between them. This CDR3 contains 15 residues. Germline V gives CDR1 KGHTA, CDR2 FRNEEI. The sequenced part of the CDR3 DNA is TGTGCCAGCAGTCCCCCCGGGCAGCGCCTCTATGAACAGTAC. It yields the protein CASSPPGQRLYEQY. The whole CDR3 is CASSPPGQRLYEQYF.

Points on this clone: Gene and germline names: mouse. CDR3 DNA (partial): TGTGCCAGCAGCCCGGGACAGGAGAACCAGGCTCCGCTT. Translation: CASSPGQENQAPL. The complete CDR3 protein is CASSPGQENQAPLF. This sequence joins TRBV19 and TRBJ1-5; 8 nucleotides line up with TRBD1. The missing CDR3 end, 1 residue past where the read stops, is filled in from the germline J gene. With V trimmed by 5 bases and J by 4 bases, 5 bases remained unmatched. There are 14 residues in the CDR3. Looked up from germline, CDR1 is FNHDT and CDR2 is SITEND (reference sequence).

Points on this clone: Genes and germline come from the mouse. The read ends 1 residue early relative to the CDR3; the germline J gene fills the gap. This chain joins TRBV26 and TRBJ1-1; D is unresolved. This CDR3 region has 13 residues. CDR1 KGHPV and CDR2 FQNQEV come from the germline V gene (reference sequence). Trimming removed 7 bases at V and 0 bases at J, with 9 bases between. CDR3 DNA, as far as it was read: TGTGCCAGCAAGACAATTGCAAACACAGAAGTCTTC. This sequence encodes CASKTIANTEVF. The whole CDR3 region reads CASKTIANTEVFF.

This clone is a singleton in its sample. Gene names and germline match the mouse. The read ends 1 residue early relative to the CDR3; the germline J gene fills the gap. The genes are TRBV26 and TRBJ2-1; 7 bases line up with TRBD1. The germline V gene encodes CDR1 KGHPV and CDR2 FQNQEV (reference sequence). The V segment lost 6 bases and the J segment 2 bases; nucleotides outside the gene matches: 1. CDR3 length equals 13 residues. CDR3 DNA (partial): TGTGCCAGCAGGGGGACAGACTATGCTGAGCAGTTC. Translation gives CASRGTDYAEQF. The CDR3, in full, reads CASRGTDYAEQFF.

Within the sample, this clone is large. The germline and genes are mouse ones. The DNA ends 1 residue before the CDR3 does, and the rest of the CDR3 is filled in from the germline J gene. This CDR3 is also generated by other DNA sequences in the sample. The V and J genes are TRBV26 and TRBJ1-4; no clear D gene. The CDR3 runs 14 residues. Germline V gene lookup returns CDR1 KGHPV and CDR2 FQNQEV (reference sequence). Trimming took 3 bases from V and 0 from J, leaving 5 bases between them. The DNA read from the CDR3 is TGTGCCAGCAGTCTCCAGATTTCCAACGAAAGATTATTT. Translating gives CASSLQISNERLF. The entire CDR3 sequence reads CASSLQISNERLFF. Complete variable domain (other parts from reference TRBV26 and TRBJ1-4): NSKVIQTPRYLVKGQGQKAKMRCIPEKGHPVVFWYQQNKNNEFKFLINFQNQEVLQQIDMTEKRFSAECPSNSPCSLEIQSSEAGDSALYLCASSLQISNERLFFGHGTKLSVL.

This clone was recorded a few times. Mouse names are used for the genes. With the read ending 1 residue before the CDR3 end, the germline J gene is used to fill in that end. This chain links TRBV26 with TRBJ2-7; D call uncertain. The CDR3 consists of 12 residues. With 0 bases removed from V and 7 bases from J, the gap between germline ends came to 7 bases. The germline CDR1 and CDR2 sequences are KGHPV and FQNQEV (reference sequence). CDR3 sequence: CASSLSGGEQYF. CDR3 DNA (partial): TGTGCCAGCAGTCTGTCGGGAGGGGAACAGTAC.

The sample holds a few counts of this clone. The genes and germline here are from mouse. The read ends 1 residue before the CDR3 terminus; that terminus is restored from the germline J gene. Distinct nucleotide sequences in the sample also encode this CDR3. V is TRBV26 and J is TRBJ1-2, with a possible D match to TRBD1 (6 bases). The CDR3 totals 13 residues. V lost 3 bases and J 2 bases, leaving 7 bases between the germline ends. The germline gives CDR1 KGHPV, CDR2 FQNQEV (reference sequence). The CDR3 DNA, read in part, is TGTGCCAGCAGTCTCCAGGGGAACTCCGACTACACC. Residues: CASSLQGNSDYT. The entire CDR3 protein is CASSLQGNSDYTF.